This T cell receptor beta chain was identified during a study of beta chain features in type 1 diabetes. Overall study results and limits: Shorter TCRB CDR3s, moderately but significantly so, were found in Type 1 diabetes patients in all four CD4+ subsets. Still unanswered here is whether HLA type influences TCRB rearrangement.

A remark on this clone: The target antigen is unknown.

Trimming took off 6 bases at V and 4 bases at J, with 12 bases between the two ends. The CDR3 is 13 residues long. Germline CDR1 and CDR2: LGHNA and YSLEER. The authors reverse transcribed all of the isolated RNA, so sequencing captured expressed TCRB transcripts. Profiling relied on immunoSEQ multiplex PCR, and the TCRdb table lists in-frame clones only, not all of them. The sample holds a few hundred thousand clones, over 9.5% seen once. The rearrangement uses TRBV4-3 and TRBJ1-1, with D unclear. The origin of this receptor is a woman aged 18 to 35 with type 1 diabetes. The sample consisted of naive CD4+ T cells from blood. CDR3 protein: CASSRLSATEAFF. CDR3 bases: TGCGCCAGCAGTAGACTCAGTGCCACTGAAGCTTTCTTT.